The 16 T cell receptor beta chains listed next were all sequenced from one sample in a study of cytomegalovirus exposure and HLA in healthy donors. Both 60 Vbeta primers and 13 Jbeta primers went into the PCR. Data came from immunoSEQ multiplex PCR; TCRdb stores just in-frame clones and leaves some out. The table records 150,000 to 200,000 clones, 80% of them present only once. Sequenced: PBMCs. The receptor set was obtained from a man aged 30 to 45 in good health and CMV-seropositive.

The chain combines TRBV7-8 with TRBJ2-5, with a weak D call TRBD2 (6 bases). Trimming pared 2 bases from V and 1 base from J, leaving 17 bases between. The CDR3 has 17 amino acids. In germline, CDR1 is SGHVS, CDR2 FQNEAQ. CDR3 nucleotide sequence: TGTGCCAGCAGCTTACCTCTCAGACTAGGACCCCAAGAGACCCAGTACTTC. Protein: CASSLPLRLGPQETQYF. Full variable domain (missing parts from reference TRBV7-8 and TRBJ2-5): GAGVSQSPRYKVAKRGQDVALRCDPISGHVSLFWYQQALGQGPEFLTYFQNEAQLDKSGLPSDRFFAERPEGSVSTLKIQRTQQEDSAVYLCASSLPLRLGPQETQYFGPGTRLLVL.

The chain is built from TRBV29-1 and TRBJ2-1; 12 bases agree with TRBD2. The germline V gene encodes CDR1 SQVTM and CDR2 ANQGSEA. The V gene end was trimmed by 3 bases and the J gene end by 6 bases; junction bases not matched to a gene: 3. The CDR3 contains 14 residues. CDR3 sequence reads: CSVETSGSGNEQFF. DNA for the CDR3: TGCAGCGTTGAGACTAGCGGGAGTGGCAATGAGCAGTTCTTC.

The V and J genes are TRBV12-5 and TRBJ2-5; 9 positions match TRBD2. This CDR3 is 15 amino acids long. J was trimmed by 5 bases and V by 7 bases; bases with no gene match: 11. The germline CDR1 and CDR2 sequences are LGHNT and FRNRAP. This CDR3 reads CASALEGLAGETQYF. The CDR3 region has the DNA TGTGCTAGTGCCCTGGAGGGACTAGCAGGGGAGACCCAGTACTTC. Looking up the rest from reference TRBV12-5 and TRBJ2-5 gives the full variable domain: DARVTQTPRHKVTEMGQEVTMRCQPILGHNTVFWYRQTMMQGLELLAYFRNRAPLDDSGMPKDRFSAEMPDATLATLKIQPSEPRDSAVYFCASALEGLAGETQYFGPGTRLLVL.

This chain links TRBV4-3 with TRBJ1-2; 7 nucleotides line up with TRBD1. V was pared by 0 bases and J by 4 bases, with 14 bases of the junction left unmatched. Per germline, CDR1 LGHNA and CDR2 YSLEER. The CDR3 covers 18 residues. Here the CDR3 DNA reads TGCGCCAGCAGCCAAGACCGGGACAGCCAGGGGGGTAGCTATGGCTACACCTTC. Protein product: CASSQDRDSQGGSYGYTF.

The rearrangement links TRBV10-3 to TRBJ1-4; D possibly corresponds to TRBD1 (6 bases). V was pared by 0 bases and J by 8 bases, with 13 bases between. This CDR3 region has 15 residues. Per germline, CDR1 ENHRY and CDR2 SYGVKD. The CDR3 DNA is TGTGCCATCAGTGAGTCGGCAGGGGCAGAGGAAAAACTGTTTTTT. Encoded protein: CAISESAGAEEKLFF.

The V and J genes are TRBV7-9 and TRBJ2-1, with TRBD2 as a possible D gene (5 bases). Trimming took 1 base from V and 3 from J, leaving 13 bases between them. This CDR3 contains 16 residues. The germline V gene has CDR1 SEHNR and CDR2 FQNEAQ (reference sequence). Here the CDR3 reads CASSLVAADNYNEQFF. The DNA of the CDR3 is TGTGCCAGCAGCTTAGTAGCAGCGGATAACTACAATGAGCAGTTCTTC.

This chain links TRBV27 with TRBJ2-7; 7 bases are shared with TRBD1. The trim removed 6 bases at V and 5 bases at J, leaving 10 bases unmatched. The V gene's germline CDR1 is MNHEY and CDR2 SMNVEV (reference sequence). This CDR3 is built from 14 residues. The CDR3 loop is CASSPDRASNEQYF. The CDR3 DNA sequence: TGTGCCAGCAGCCCAGACAGGGCTTCGAACGAGCAGTACTTC.

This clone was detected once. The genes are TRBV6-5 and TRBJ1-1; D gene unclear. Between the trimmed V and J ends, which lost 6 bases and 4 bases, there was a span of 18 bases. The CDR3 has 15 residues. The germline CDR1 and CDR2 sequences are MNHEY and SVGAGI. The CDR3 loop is CASRPRGGISTEAFF. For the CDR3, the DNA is TGTGCCAGCAGACCCCGGGGAGGGATTTCCACTGAAGCTTTCTTT.

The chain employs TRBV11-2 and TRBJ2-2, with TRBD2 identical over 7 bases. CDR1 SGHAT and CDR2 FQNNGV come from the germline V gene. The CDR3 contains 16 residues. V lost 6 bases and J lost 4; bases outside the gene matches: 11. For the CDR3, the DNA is TGTGCCAGCAGGCTAGAGGGCGGGAGTGTCACCGGGGAGCTGTTTTTT. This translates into CASRLEGGSVTGELFF.

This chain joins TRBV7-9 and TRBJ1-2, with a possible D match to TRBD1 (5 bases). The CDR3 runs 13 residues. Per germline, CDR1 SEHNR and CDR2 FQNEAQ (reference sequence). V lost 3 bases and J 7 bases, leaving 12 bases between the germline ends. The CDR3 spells CASSFGERGGYTF. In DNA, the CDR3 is TGTGCCAGCAGCTTTGGGGAAAGGGGTGGCTACACCTTC.

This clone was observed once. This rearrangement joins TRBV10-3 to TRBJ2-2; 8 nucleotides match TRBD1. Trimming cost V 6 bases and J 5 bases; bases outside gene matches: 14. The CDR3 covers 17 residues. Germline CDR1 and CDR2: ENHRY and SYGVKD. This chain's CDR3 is CAIRREQGVGQTGELFF. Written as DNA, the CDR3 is TGTGCCATCAGAAGAGAACAGGGGGTCGGACAGACCGGGGAGCTGTTTTTT.

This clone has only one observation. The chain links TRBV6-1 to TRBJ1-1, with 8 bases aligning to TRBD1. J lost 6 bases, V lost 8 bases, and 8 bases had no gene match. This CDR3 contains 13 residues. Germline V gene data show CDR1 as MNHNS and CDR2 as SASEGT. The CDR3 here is CASGQGSLSEAFF. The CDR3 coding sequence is TGTGCCAGCGGACAGGGAAGTTTGTCTGAAGCTTTCTTT.

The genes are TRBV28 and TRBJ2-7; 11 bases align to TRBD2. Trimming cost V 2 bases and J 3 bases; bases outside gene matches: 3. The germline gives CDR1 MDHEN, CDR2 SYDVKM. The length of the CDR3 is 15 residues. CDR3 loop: CASSLVAGGLYEQYF. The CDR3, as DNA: TGTGCCAGCAGTTTAGTAGCGGGAGGGCTCTACGAGCAGTACTTC.

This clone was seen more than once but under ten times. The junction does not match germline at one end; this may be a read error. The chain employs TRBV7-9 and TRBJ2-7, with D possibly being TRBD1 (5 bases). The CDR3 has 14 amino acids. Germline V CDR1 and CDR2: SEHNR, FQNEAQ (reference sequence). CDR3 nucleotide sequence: TGTTCCAGCAACACTGGGGCTTGGGTGGAGGAGCAGTACTTC. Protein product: CSSNTGAWVEEQYF.

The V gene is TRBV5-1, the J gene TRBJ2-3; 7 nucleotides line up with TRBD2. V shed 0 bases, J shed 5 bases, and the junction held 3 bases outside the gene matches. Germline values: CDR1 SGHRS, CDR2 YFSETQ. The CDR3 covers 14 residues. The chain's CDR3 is CASSLGGGGDTQYF. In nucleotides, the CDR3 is TGCGCCAGCAGCTTGGGCGGGGGTGGAGATACGCAGTATTTT. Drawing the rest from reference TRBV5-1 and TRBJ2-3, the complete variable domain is KAGVTQTPRYLIKTRGQQVTLSCSPISGHRSVSWYQQTPGQGLQFLFEYFSETQRNKGNFPGRFSGRQFSNSRSEMNVSTLELGDSALYLCASSLGGGGDTQYFGPGTRLTVL.

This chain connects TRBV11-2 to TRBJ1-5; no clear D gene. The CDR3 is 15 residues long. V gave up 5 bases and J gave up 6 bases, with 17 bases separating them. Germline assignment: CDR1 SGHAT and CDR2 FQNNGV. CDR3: CASSETSGISQPQHF. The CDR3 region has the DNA TGTGCCAGCAGCGAAACCTCGGGAATTAGTCAGCCCCAGCATTTT.